This T cell receptor beta chain was observed in a study of CD8 T cells in ankylosing spondylitis. Researchers built TCR beta libraries using quantitative 5'-RACE with molecular barcodes. TCRdb reprocessed the 5' RACE reads with MiXCR, giving one entry per CDR3 protein. The sample holds a few hundred thousand distinct CDR3 sequences, approximately 8% seen once. This clonotype has ten or more counts. The target antigen is unknown. Points from the study as a whole: Apparently characteristic of ankylosing spondylitis blood was a TCR beta motif (under ten highly homologous variants).

Sequencing input: blood, either unsorted or a sorted T cell fraction (not recorded which). The receptor was derived from a male donor with ankylosing spondylitis.

The CDR3, as DNA: TGCGCCAGCAGCTTAAGGACAGGACAAGAGACCCAGTACTTC. It translates to CASSLRTGQETQYF. The rearrangement uses TRBV5-1 and TRBJ2-5; 7 bases match TRBD1. Germline CDR1 SGHRS, CDR2 YFSETQ. The CDR3 covers 14 residues. Trimming cost V 2 bases and J 2 bases; bases outside gene matches: 3.